The next 27 T cell receptor beta chains were all read from a single sample in a study of T-cell reconstitution after alpha-beta-depleted transplantation in children. During its preparation, the TCRbeta library received unique molecular identifiers. MiXCR was run by TCRdb on the PCR reads, yielding one entry per CDR3 protein. Altogether 200,000 to 250,000 distinct CDR3 sequences are present, about 12% being singletons, with the ten largest covering about 2.6%. The input for sequencing was PBMCs from the stem cell graft donor, taken from the stem cell graft. Receptors were obtained from a human donor who donated a stem cell graft to a child with acute lymphoblastic leukemia.

This clonotype has a count of ten or more. The chain has TRBV12-3 or TRBV12-4 and TRBJ2-3; 16 nucleotides agree with TRBD2. The CDR3 extends over 16 amino acids. V was pared by 6 bases and J by 3 bases, with 3 bases of the junction left unmatched. The CDR3 DNA sequence: TGTGCCAGCAGCTCGGGACTAGCGGGGGGGACAGATACGCAGTATTTT. The encoded protein is CASSSGLAGGTDTQYF.

The V gene is TRBV12-5, the J gene TRBJ2-7, with D unresolved. The CDR3 runs 17 residues. The V end was cut by 0 bases, the J end by 0 bases, with 15 bases between. In germline, CDR1 is LGHNT, CDR2 FRNRAP. In nucleotides, the CDR3 is TGTGCTAGTGGTTTGGTACGGCTCTCGACCGTCTCCTACGAGCAGTACTTC. As protein: CASGLVRLSTVSYEQYF.

This clonotype has a count of ten or more. This chain links TRBV28 with TRBJ2-5; D perhaps matches TRBD1 (6 bases). CDR1 is MDHEN, CDR2 SYDVKM, per germline. The CDR3 covers 15 residues. V gave up 5 bases and J gave up 1 base, with 14 bases separating them. CDR3 sequence (DNA): TGTGCCAGCAGTCCTGCAGGGGCCTTCCAAGAGACCCAGTACTTC. Encoded protein: CASSPAGAFQETQYF.

This clonotype was recorded many times. The chain joins TRBV5-6 to TRBJ2-6; the D gene could be TRBD1 or TRBD2 (6 bases each). Trimming shortened V by 8 bases and J by 0 bases, and 9 bases separated the two germline ends. This CDR3 has 14 residues. The germline V gene has CDR1 SGHDT and CDR2 YYEEEE. The CDR3 region is CASEGGSGANVLTF. The CDR3 coding sequence is TGTGCCAGTGAGGGGGGCTCTGGGGCCAACGTCCTGACTTTC.

This clonotype has at least ten counts. This sequence joins TRBV29-1 and TRBJ2-2, with 11 bases that match TRBD2. The V gene's germline CDR1 is SQVTM and CDR2 ANQGSEA. CDR3 length: 15 amino acids. J lost 1 base, V lost 3 bases, and 1 base had no gene match. The CDR3 reads CSVDGTSGNTGELFF. The CDR3 bases are TGCAGCGTTGATGGGACTAGCGGGAACACCGGGGAGCTGTTTTTT.

This clonotype showed up many times. The chain is built from TRBV18 and TRBJ2-2, with TRBD2 matching 7 bases. Germline lookup yields CDR1 KGHSH and CDR2 LQKENI. CDR3 length equals 18 residues. J lost 2 bases, V lost 3 bases, and 12 bases had no gene match. The CDR3 DNA follows: TGTGCCAGCTCACCGATACTAGTAACTAGCGACAACACCGGGGAGCTGTTTTTT. Amino acids: CASSPILVTSDNTGELFF.

This clonotype was recorded at least ten times. The V and J genes are TRBV6-5 and TRBJ1-5; D is uncertain. There are 15 residues in the CDR3. Germline V lookup: CDR1 MNHEY, CDR2 SVGAGI. V was trimmed by 4 bases and J by 6 bases, leaving 16 bases between them. The CDR3 sequence: CASSSMTLEGQPQHF. Written as DNA, the CDR3 is TGTGCCAGCAGTTCCATGACCTTAGAGGGTCAGCCCCAGCATTTT.

This clonotype was seen at least ten times. The chain has TRBV5-5 and TRBJ1-2; 8 positions agree with TRBD1. The CDR3 consists of 15 residues. Germline lookup yields CDR1 SGHKS and CDR2 YYEKEE (reference sequence). V gave up 4 bases and J gave up 5 bases; unmatched junction bases: 10. This CDR3 reads CASSGDRSVGYGYTF. The CDR3 coding sequence is TGTGCCAGCAGCGGGGACAGGTCTGTCGGTTATGGCTACACCTTC.

In this sample, this clonotype turned up many times. This chain links TRBV11-2 with TRBJ1-4, with 7 nucleotides matching TRBD1. The CDR3 covers 15 residues. Germline-derived CDR1 and CDR2 are SGHAT and FQNNGV. Trimming removed 5 bases from V and 8 bases from J; junction bases left unmatched: 11. Written as DNA, the CDR3 is TGTGCCAGCAGCGGCCGAACAGGGGTGCAGGAAAAACTGTTTTTT. It translates to CASSGRTGVQEKLFF.

Many counts were recorded for this clonotype. V is TRBV29-1 and J is TRBJ2-4; unclear D gene. Germline CDR1 and CDR2: SQVTM and ANQGSEA. Trimming shortened V by 7 bases and J by 0 bases, and 13 bases separated the two germline ends. This CDR3 comprises 14 residues. The CDR3 bases are TGCAGCGCTTCTCCCCCTTTAGCCAAAAACATTCAGTACTTC. Residues: CSASPPLAKNIQYF.

This chain uses TRBV4-2 with TRBJ1-1; the D is unclear. The V end lost 0 bases, the J end lost 1 base, and 9 bases lay between the germline ends. There are 15 residues in the CDR3. CDR1 and CDR2 (germline): LGHNA, YNFKEQ. The CDR3 DNA is TGTGCCAGCAGCCAAGATAGATTACGGAACACTGAAGCTTTCTTT. This encodes CASSQDRLRNTEAFF.

This clonotype was picked up many times. The V call is TRBV6-5, the J call TRBJ2-7, with D perhaps TRBD1 or TRBD2 (5 bases each). Germline CDR1 and CDR2: MNHEY and SVGAGI. The CDR3 runs to 15 residues. The V end was cut by 6 bases, the J end by 7 bases, with 22 bases between. This CDR3 is CASSQSGTGVGEQYF. CDR3 sequence (DNA): TGTGCCAGCAGCCAGTCCGGGACCGGTGTAGGGGAGCAGTACTTC.

In this sample, this clonotype turned up many times. V and J are TRBV12-3 or TRBV12-4 and TRBJ2-5; D remains unclear. There are 11 residues in the CDR3. Trimming removed 3 bases from V and 6 bases from J, with 5 bases in between. The DNA for the CDR3 is TGTGCCAGCAGTTTGGGGAAGACCCAGTACTTC. Protein: CASSLGKTQYF.

This clonotype came up many times. V is TRBV27 and J is TRBJ2-3, with TRBD1 matching 10 bases. The CDR3 consists of 15 residues. The germline gives CDR1 MNHEY, CDR2 SMNVEV (reference sequence). V trimming: 6 bases; J trimming: 2 bases; junction bases outside the gene matches: 5. The CDR3 region has the DNA TGTGCCAGCAGCTGGACAGGGGGGGCCACAGATACGCAGTATTTT. Protein: CASSWTGGATDTQYF.

This clonotype was counted at least ten times. The chain carries TRBV21-1 and TRBJ1-5. TRBV21-1 is a pseudogene segment. The length of the CDR3 is 16 residues. CDR3 DNA: TGTGCCAGCAGCAAAGAGGCCCTAGGGGTGGGACAGCCCCAGCATTTT. As protein: CASSKEALGVGQPQHF.

This clonotype was counted between two and nine times. This chain links TRBV20-1 with TRBJ1-2, with TRBD1 identical over 8 bases. The germline V gene encodes CDR1 DFQATT and CDR2 SNEGSKA (reference sequence). V lost 1 base, J lost 2 bases, and 6 bases stayed unmatched. The CDR3 length is 15 residues. The CDR3 nucleotides read TGCAGTGCTAGAGCCCAGACAGGGGAGAACTATGGCTACACCTTC. Its translation: CSARAQTGENYGYTF.

The sample holds many counts of this clonotype. This rearrangement joins TRBV5-1 to TRBJ2-7, with 8 positions matching TRBD1. Germline CDR1 and CDR2: SGHRS and YFSETQ. Trimming at V came to 0 bases and at J to 0 bases, leaving 2 bases not matched to a gene. CDR3 size: 15 residues. The CDR3 reads CASSLGTGSSYEQYF. The DNA for the CDR3 is TGCGCCAGCAGCTTGGGGACAGGGAGCTCCTACGAGCAGTACTTC.

With regard to this clonotype: A much larger clone is a single base away; this may be a read error. The chain employs TRBV6-1 and TRBJ1-5, with TRBD1 matching 7 bases. This CDR3 region has 14 residues. Germline V gene data show CDR1 as MNHNS and CDR2 as SASEGT. CDR3 sequence: CVSSEHRGFQPQHF. DNA of the CDR3: TGTGTCAGCAGCGAGCACAGGGGTTTTCAGCCCCAGCATTTT.

The rearrangement joins TRBV10-3 to TRBJ2-1; possibly TRBD2 for D (5 bases). Per germline, CDR1 ENHRY and CDR2 SYGVKD. This CDR3 is built from 13 residues. With 11 bases removed from V and 6 bases from J, the gap between germline ends came to 17 bases. In nucleotides, the CDR3 is TGTGCCGTCGGGAACTCAGCCCCCAATGAGCAGTTCTTC. Its protein is CAVGNSAPNEQFF.

This clonotype was seen at least ten times. The chain employs TRBV7-2 and TRBJ2-1; a weak D match, TRBD2 (6 bases). In germline, CDR1 is SGHTA, CDR2 FQGNSA. V was trimmed by 5 bases and J by 0 bases, leaving 11 bases between them. The CDR3 totals 15 residues. In DNA, the CDR3 is TGTGCCAGCAGCGCTAGCGCTAGCTCCTACAATGAGCAGTTCTTC. It translates to CASSASASSYNEQFF.

This clonotype occurred many times. J is TRBJ2-1 and V is TRBV6-1, with 13 nucleotides matching TRBD2. J lost 7 bases, V lost 9 bases, and 6 bases had no gene match. The germline V gene encodes CDR1 MNHNS and CDR2 SASEGT. The CDR3 is made up of 14 amino acids. The CDR3 DNA sequence: TGTGCCAGTCGGAGGGGACTAGCGGGGAATGAGCAGTTCTTC. Its protein is CASRRGLAGNEQFF.

Many counts were recorded for this clonotype. The chain couples TRBV11-2 to TRBJ2-7, with D uncertain. CDR1 is SGHAT, CDR2 FQNNGV, per germline. The CDR3 sequence is 18 residues long. Trimming removed 1 base from V and 6 bases from J, with 25 bases in between. The CDR3 DNA is TGTGCCAGCAGCTTAGTTCAAGACGGGCTGTGGCGCCGGAGCGAGCAGTACTTC. Translating gives CASSLVQDGLWRRSEQYF. The full variable domain, its missing parts supplied by reference TRBV11-2 and TRBJ2-7, is EAGVAQSPRYKIIEKRQSVAFWCNPISGHATLYWYQQILGQGPKLLIQFQNNGVVDDSQLPKDRFSAERLKGVDSTLKIQPAKLEDSAVYLCASSLVQDGLWRRSEQYFGPGTRLTVT.

The J gene is TRBJ2-1, the V gene TRBV4-3; 9 nucleotides match TRBD1. CDR1 is LGHNA, CDR2 YSLEER, per germline. The junction had 9 bases not matched to a gene; V was cut back by 4 bases and J by 2 bases. CDR3 length: 17 residues. The CDR3 DNA sequence: TGCGCCAGCAGCCGAGAGACGGGACAGGGTGCCTACAATGAGCAGTTCTTC. Encoded protein: CASSRETGQGAYNEQFF.

This clonotype was recorded at least ten times. J is TRBJ1-5 and V is TRBV20-1; D not certain. There are 13 residues in the CDR3. Trimming left V 1 base short and J 5 bases short, with 9 bases between. Germline V CDR1 and CDR2: DFQATT, SNEGSKA (reference sequence). The CDR3 loop reads CSARAWGDQPQHF. CDR3 nucleotides: TGCAGTGCTAGAGCATGGGGAGATCAGCCCCAGCATTTT.

In this sample, this clonotype turned up many times. The CDR3 protein is CASSRPRETQYF. The CDR3 nucleotides are TGTGCCAGCAGTCGACCCCGAGAGACCCAGTACTTC. The chain has TRBV7-2 and TRBJ2-5; no firm D call. V was shortened by 6 bases and J by 4 bases, with 9 bases between the two germline ends. Per the germline V gene, CDR1 is SGHTA and CDR2 is FQGNSA. CDR3 length equals 12 residues.

This clonotype was seen many times. This sequence joins TRBV9 and TRBJ2-1; D is uncertain. The length of the CDR3 is 16 residues. Trimming stripped 3 bases from V and 0 bases from J, with 13 bases between. CDR1 and CDR2 from the germline V gene are SGDLS and YYNGEE. The CDR3 sequence is CASSARHSSSYNEQFF. In DNA, the CDR3 is TGTGCCAGCAGCGCCCGTCACTCCAGCTCCTACAATGAGCAGTTCTTC.

Details on this clonotype: A much more abundant neighbour one base away suggests this may be a read error. The CDR3 reads CASSSILAGGTDTQYF. CDR3 sequence (DNA): TGTGCCAGCAGCTCCATACTAGCGGGAGGCACAGATACGCAGTATTTT. The rearrangement joins TRBV7-9 to TRBJ2-3; 11 bases map to TRBD2. Germline V gene sequence: CDR1 SEHNR, CDR2 FQNEAQ (reference sequence). The CDR3 totals 16 residues. V was clipped by 4 bases and J by 1 base; unmatched bases: 4.